These 9 T cell receptor beta chains came from one sample sequenced in a study of cytomegalovirus exposure and HLA in healthy donors. A multiplex PCR was run with 60 Vbeta primers and 13 Jbeta primers. Here immunoSEQ multiplex PCR was the method, and the copy in TCRdb shows in-frame clones only, minus some. The sample shows 80,000 to 95,000 clones, around 79% of them seen only once. Sequenced input: PBMCs. The receptor source for this set is a man between 18 and 29 years old in good health and CMV-seropositive.

This clone was recorded once. The chain recombines TRBV6-5 with TRBJ1-2, with 7 nucleotides matching TRBD1. This CDR3 has 15 residues. Trimming removed 5 bases from V and 6 bases from J; junction bases left unmatched: 12. Looked up from germline, CDR1 is MNHEY and CDR2 is SVGAGI. CDR3 sequence reads: CASSISLGTADGYTF. The DNA of the CDR3 is TGTGCCAGCAGTATCTCCCTCGGGACAGCTGATGGCTACACCTTC.

This clone came up a few times. The rearrangement uses TRBV5-1 and TRBJ1-1; 7 positions agree with TRBD1. Germline assignment: CDR1 SGHRS and CDR2 YFSETQ. V shed 5 bases and J 5 bases; nucleotides not matched to a gene: 9. The CDR3 extends over 14 amino acids. CDR3 sequence (DNA): TGCGCCAGCAGACAACAGGGGAGAAGGACTGAAGCTTTCTTT. It encodes CASRQQGRRTEAFF.

This clone was seen a single time. The rearrangement uses TRBV13 and TRBJ2-3; TRBD2 aligns across 7 bases. J gave up 1 base and V 5 bases, and 6 bases lay outside the gene matches. The CDR3 runs to 15 residues. Germline values: CDR1 PRHDT, CDR2 FYEKMQ (reference sequence). The DNA of the CDR3 is TGTGCCAGCAGCATCAGGGAGGGGCGCACAGATACGCAGTATTTT. Residues: CASSIREGRTDTQYF.

The chain combines TRBV29-1 with TRBJ2-7; D is undetermined. This CDR3 region has 13 residues. CDR1 is SQVTM and CDR2 is ANQGSEA in the germline V gene. With 1 base removed from V and 0 bases from J, the gap between germline ends came to 7 bases. DNA of the CDR3: TGCAGCGTTGAAGTTAGCAACTCCTACGAGCAGTACTTC. It encodes CSVEVSNSYEQYF.

CDR3 in DNA: TGCGCCAGCAGCCGGGGACTAGCGGGAGGGTACAATGAGCAGTTCTTC. Its protein is CASSRGLAGGYNEQFF. The chain uses TRBV5-1 and TRBJ2-1; TRBD2 agrees at 16 bases. V was clipped by 4 bases and J by 4 bases; unmatched bases: 2. This CDR3 has 16 amino acids. The V gene's germline CDR1 is SGHRS and CDR2 YFSETQ.

In DNA form, the CDR3 reads TGTGCCAGCAGCTTAAGGTTGACAGGGGGGCAGCCCCAGCATTTT. It codes for CASSLRLTGGQPQHF. The rearrangement links TRBV7-3 to TRBJ1-5, with TRBD1 identical over 9 bases. Trimming removed 1 base from V and 7 bases from J; junction bases left unmatched: 5. The CDR3 is 15 residues long. CDR1 and CDR2 from the germline V gene are SGHTA and FQGTGA.

As for this clone: A junction end diverges from the germline sequence, so it may reflect a read error. The rearrangement links TRBV7-7 to TRBJ2-1, with 9 nucleotides matching TRBD2. Germline lookup yields CDR1 SSHAT and CDR2 FNYEAQ (reference sequence). The CDR3 extends over 13 amino acids. The CDR3 coding sequence is TGTGCTAGCAGCTTTAGCGGGAGAGGTGAGCAGTTCTTC. Residues: CASSFSGRGEQFF.

V usage is TRBV9 and J usage is TRBJ2-1; 7 nucleotides line up with TRBD2. Looked up from germline, CDR1 is SGDLS and CDR2 is YYNGEE. Germline trimming cut 4 bases from V and 4 bases from J; bases unmatched to any gene: 8. The CDR3 runs 15 residues. The CDR3 protein is CASSPRPGGYNEQFF. CDR3 bases: TGTGCCAGCAGCCCCCGTCCGGGGGGATACAATGAGCAGTTCTTC. Using reference TRBV9 and TRBJ2-1 for the parts outside the CDR3, the full variable domain is DSGVTQTPKHLITATGQRVTLRCSPRSGDLSVYWYQQSLDQGLQFLIQYYNGEERAKGNILERFSAQQFPDLHSELNLSSLELGDSALYFCASSPRPGGYNEQFFGPGTRLTVL.

The chain couples TRBV5-1 to TRBJ2-5, with a possible D match to TRBD1 (5 bases). CDR1 SGHRS and CDR2 YFSETQ come from the germline V gene. Trimming cost V 5 bases and J 3 bases, with 8 bases left between them. This CDR3 comprises 12 residues. The CDR3: CASRDNEETQYF. Here the CDR3 DNA reads TGCGCCAGCAGGGACAATGAAGAGACCCAGTACTTC.